A selection of T cell receptor beta chains follows, all from one sample in a study of cytomegalovirus exposure and HLA in healthy donors. TCRdb keeps only in-frame clones here, not all; method: immunoSEQ multiplex PCR. Seen here are fewer than 80,000 clones, 74% observed once, and the top ten hold roughly 10%. Material: PBMCs. The source is an older woman in good health and CMV-seropositive. Both conserved end residues are part of each CDR3. The order of the fields is clone size, D gene, V gene, J gene, CDR3 DNA, CDR3 protein. D genes are given only for firm matches. Clone size is not always given. Where it is, it says once, few, many or a class for expanded clones.

clone size: .; D gene: .; V gene: TRBV6-6; J gene: TRBJ2-5; CDR3 DNA: TGTGCCAGCAGTTACCCCGAGCAGGGGGAGACCCAGTACTTC; CDR3 protein: CASSYPEQGETQYF
clone size: .; D gene: .; V gene: TRBV5-1; J gene: TRBJ1-1; CDR3 DNA: TGCGCCAGCAGCTTGGGAGGTTTTCTGAACACTGAAGCTTTCTTT; CDR3 protein: CASSLGGFLNTEAFF
clone size: .; D gene: TRBD1; V gene: TRBV7-6; J gene: TRBJ2-1; CDR3 DNA: TGTGCCAGCAGCTTAGGGCCGGGACAGGGGCCCAATGAGCAGTTCTTC; CDR3 protein: CASSLGPGQGPNEQFF
clone size: .; D gene: .; V gene: TRBV29-1; J gene: TRBJ1-4; CDR3 DNA: TGCAGCGCCCGGGGGGACGGTAATGAAAAACTGTTTTTT; CDR3 protein: CSARGDGNEKLFF
clone size: .; D gene: TRBD1; V gene: TRBV15; J gene: TRBJ2-3; CDR3 DNA: TGTGCCACCAGCAGAGATGGGACAGGGGGCGCGGATACGCAGTATTTT; CDR3 protein: CATSRDGTGGADTQYF
clone size: .; D gene: TRBD2; V gene: TRBV5-6; J gene: TRBJ2-1; CDR3 DNA: TGTGCCAGCAGCCGGAGCGGGGGGGAGCAGTTCTTC; CDR3 protein: CASSRSGGEQFF
clone size: .; D gene: TRBD1; V gene: TRBV6-6; J gene: TRBJ2-7; CDR3 DNA: TGTGCCAGCAATATGGGCAGGGGGTCCTACGAGCAGTACTTC; CDR3 protein: CASNMGRGSYEQYF
clone size: .; D gene: TRBD1; V gene: TRBV2; J gene: TRBJ1-4; CDR3 DNA: TGTGCCAGCAGCGTCGACAGGGGGTCAGGTGAAAAACTGTTTTTT; CDR3 protein: CASSVDRGSGEKLFF
clone size: few; D gene: TRBD1; V gene: TRBV29-1; J gene: TRBJ1-1; CDR3 DNA: TGCAGCGTGTACAGGGGCTGGACTGAAGCTTTCTTT; CDR3 protein: CSVYRGWTEAFF
clone size: few; D gene: TRBD1; V gene: TRBV6-5; J gene: TRBJ1-5; CDR3 DNA: TGTGCCAGCAGCCCCACAGGGGGTGATAATCAGCCCCAGCATTTT; CDR3 protein: CASSPTGGDNQPQHF
clone size: .; D gene: TRBD2; V gene: TRBV4-1; J gene: TRBJ2-7; CDR3 DNA: TGCGCCAGCAGCTTTGGGACTAGCGGGCCACTGAAGTACGAGCAGTACTTC; CDR3 protein: CASSFGTSGPLKYEQYF
clone size: .; D gene: TRBD2; V gene: TRBV6-6; J gene: TRBJ2-7; CDR3 DNA: TGTGCCAGCAGGAGAACCGGGACTAGCGTCAAGCAGTACTTC; CDR3 protein: CASRRTGTSVKQYF
clone size: .; D gene: .; V gene: TRBV6-6; J gene: TRBJ2-5; CDR3 DNA: TGTGCCAGCGGGGCGGGGTTACAAGAGACCCAGTACTTC; CDR3 protein: CASGAGLQETQYF
clone size: .; D gene: .; V gene: TRBV16; J gene: TRBJ2-5; CDR3 DNA: TGTGCCAGCAGCCACAGGGCAAGGGAGACCCAGTACTTC; CDR3 protein: CASSHRARETQYF
clone size: few; D gene: TRBD2; V gene: TRBV19; J gene: TRBJ2-3; CDR3 DNA: TGTGCCAGTAATCAGGCTAGCGGTTACACAGATACGCAGTATTTT; CDR3 protein: CASNQASGYTDTQYF
clone size: once; D gene: TRBD1; V gene: TRBV9; J gene: TRBJ1-5; CDR3 DNA: TGTGCCAGCAGCGCCGCAGGGACAGGGGGACAGCCCCAGCATTTT; CDR3 protein: CASSAAGTGGQPQHF
clone size: .; D gene: TRBD1; V gene: TRBV2; J gene: TRBJ1-1; CDR3 DNA: TGTGCCAGCAGTGGGGACAGGGTCATGAACACTGAAGCTTTCTTT; CDR3 protein: CASSGDRVMNTEAFF